These T cell receptor beta chains were read from a single sample in a study of blood T cell repertoires in COVID-19. Assay: immunoSEQ multiplex PCR; the TCRdb copy retains only in-frame clones and omits some. The profile shows 190,000 or so clones, 87% of them singletons. The specimen sequenced was peripheral blood. The receptors shown here come from a man aged 35 to 55 with active or convalescent COVID-19. CDR3s leave out the opening cysteine and the closing phenylalanine or tryptophan. Each record gives: V gene, J gene, CDR3 protein.

TRBV5-1	TRBJ2-7	ASSLAGFSSYEQY
TRBV27	TRBJ2-7	ASSPLRGRASGAGEQY
TRBV7-2	TRBJ1-4	ASSLKGQGVKLF
TRBV7-9	TRBJ1-1	ASLDRGTEAF
TRBV6-5	TRBJ1-2	ASSRDRGISGYT
TRBV18	TRBJ1-1	ASSLGGGTEAF
TRBV30	TRBJ1-1	AWTPGTGWTEAF
TRBV6-5	TRBJ1-1	ASSRPPQRVAF
TRBV30	TRBJ1-4	AWIAPGLGKLF
TRBV27	TRBJ2-1	ASSRGRGDNNEQF
TRBV5-1	TRBJ2-2	ASSPPGRGRTGELF
TRBV19	TRBJ2-5	ASRREGGPWETQY
TRBV5-1	TRBJ1-2	ASSLGKTEDYGYT
TRBV2	TRBJ1-2	ASSLRDSVYGYT
TRBV28	TRBJ1-5	ASTSPRDRDKGNQPQH
TRBV10-3	TRBJ1-2	AISEIIGTQYGYT
TRBV7-9	TRBJ2-2	ASSSPENRAITTGELF
TRBV5-4	TRBJ1-1	ASSFPDRRDTEAF
TRBV3-1/TRBV3-2	TRBJ1-6	ASSQARENSPLH
TRBV19	TRBJ1-2	ASSMAADINYGYT
TRBV5-4	TRBJ2-7	ASSLRTGEAY
TRBV2	TRBJ1-5	ASSVFQGKQPQH
TRBV2	TRBJ2-7	ASGLAGVYEQY
TRBV6-6	TRBJ1-4	ASSGSKSTGGKNNEKLF
TRBV28	TRBJ2-7	ASSRALGRGDEQY
TRBV6-1	TRBJ2-5	ASSDRGMQTQY
TRBV4-3	TRBJ1-4	ASSQRTGRVDEKLF
TRBV15	TRBJ1-4	ATSRNIFGTNEKLF
TRBV30	TRBJ2-7	AWSVQGRTYEQY
TRBV5-1	TRBJ2-5	ASSWITGTEETQY
TRBV6-5	TRBJ1-6	ASSPPGRWNSPLH
TRBV6-5	TRBJ2-7	ASSRDSYEQY
TRBV7-8	TRBJ1-2	ASSFSATGGNDGYT
TRBV6-5	TRBJ1-2	ASMRDRQLFGGYT
TRBV7-9	TRBJ2-7	ASSSATRGGEQY
TRBV2	TRBJ2-2	ASRRAGQNTGELF
TRBV6-5	TRBJ1-1	ASSTPMNTEAF
TRBV6-1	TRBJ2-7	ASSEVLGTRYYEQY
TRBV30	TRBJ1-2	AWGGASYGYT
TRBV4-3	TRBJ1-2	ASSQEIAPGNGYT
TRBV7-2	TRBJ1-1	ASSFDTEAF
TRBV3-1/TRBV3-2	TRBJ1-2	ASSLSTLMSYGYT
TRBV11-2	TRBJ2-7	ASSFLRSSLSYEQY
TRBV13	TRBJ1-2	ASSPRRGTGGYT
TRBV2	TRBJ2-7	ASTPPEGLYEQY
TRBV2	TRBJ1-1	ASRLDRNTEAF
TRBV27	TRBJ1-1	ASSTGGLDTEAF
TRBV5-1	TRBJ2-1	ASSLGPSGETEQF
TRBV7-8	TRBJ1-6	ASSLTSKGQGGSPLH
TRBV29-1	TRBJ1-1	SAEGTGGSDTEAF
TRBV4-3	TRBJ1-1	ASSPTYGADTEAF
TRBV6-1	TRBJ1-3	ASSEDSLGTAFVVRRNTIY
TRBV15	TRBJ1-2	ATSKGQGAYYGYT
TRBV4-1	TRBJ1-2	ASSQENFAGRVDGYT
TRBV18	TRBJ2-5	ASSPPQGRETQY
TRBV27	TRBJ1-2	ASSAGLFYGYT
TRBV27	TRBJ1-1	ASSFRTGVSTEAF
TRBV27	TRBJ1-3	ASSSLTGAGNTIY
TRBV10-3	TRBJ2-2	AISDFGVGTGTNTGELF